This passage covers 2 T cell receptor beta chains from one sample sequenced in a study of blood T cell repertoires in COVID-19. Sequencing used immunoSEQ multiplex PCR; TCRdb keeps in-frame clones, though not all of them. Of about 210,000 clones listed, roughly 88% are singletons. Material: peripheral blood. The receptors stem from a man between 50 and 59 years old with active or convalescent COVID-19.

The V and J genes are TRBV27 and TRBJ1-3, with D possibly TRBD1 on 6 matching bases. The CDR3 extends over 14 amino acids. The germline V and J ends were trimmed by 6 bases and 4 bases, with 13 bases remaining between them. Germline V CDR1 and CDR2: MNHEY, SMNVEV (reference sequence). This CDR3 reads CASSLRGGGNTIYF. DNA of the CDR3: TGTGCCAGCAGCCTCCGGGGGGGCGGAAACACCATATATTTT.

The chain's CDR3 is CASSWVGGPNTEAFF. The CDR3 DNA reads as TGTGCCAGTAGTTGGGTTGGGGGCCCGAACACTGAAGCTTTCTTT. This sequence joins TRBV19 and TRBJ1-1, with D perhaps TRBD1 (6 bases). Germline CDR1 and CDR2: LNHDA and SQIVND (reference sequence). This CDR3 contains 15 residues. Between the trimmed V and J ends, which lost 5 bases and 1 base, there was a span of 14 bases.